This T cell receptor beta chain was identified in a study of blood T cell repertoires in COVID-19. Looking at the study overall: Samples taken during acute and convalescent COVID-19 were collected in the United States, Italy and Spain. The cDNA or gDNA used as material had been derived from T cells, B-cell-depleted T cells, or PBMCs.

As handled by the study authors: Amplification of reference gene primers provided the estimated nucleated cell counts. Only in-frame clones appear in the TCRdb table, and some are missing; sequencing was by immunoSEQ multiplex PCR. D and trimming come from the DNA, and the V and J calls and clone size come from that table. This sample has around 100,000 clones, with 87% found just once. The sample taken for sequencing was peripheral blood. The TCR was taken from a man aged 50 or older in a cohort sampled during active COVID-19.

The CDR3 sequence: CASSKRFLQGRGTEAFF. In DNA, the CDR3 is TGTGCCAGCAGCAAGAGGTTCCTCCAGGGCAGGGGAACTGAAGCTTTCTTT. The rearrangement uses TRBV21-1 and TRBJ1-1; TRBD1, the table's D call, lacks a check against the DNA. TRBV21-1 is a recognized pseudogene. The CDR3 extends over 17 amino acids.